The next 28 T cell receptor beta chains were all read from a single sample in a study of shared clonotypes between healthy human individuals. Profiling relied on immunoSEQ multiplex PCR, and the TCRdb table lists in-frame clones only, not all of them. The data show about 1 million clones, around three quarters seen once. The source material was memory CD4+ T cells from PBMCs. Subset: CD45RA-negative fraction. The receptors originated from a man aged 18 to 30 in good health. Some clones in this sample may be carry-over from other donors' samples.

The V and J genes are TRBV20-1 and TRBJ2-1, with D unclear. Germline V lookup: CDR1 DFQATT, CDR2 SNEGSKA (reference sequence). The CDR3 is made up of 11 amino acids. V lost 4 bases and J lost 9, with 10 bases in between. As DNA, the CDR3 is TGCAGTGCTACCCGACGGTTTGAGCAGTTCTTC. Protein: CSATRRFEQFF.

The CDR3 DNA follows: TGTGCCAGCAGGCCGCCCGGGAACACCGGGGAGCTGTTTTTT. Translating gives CASRPPGNTGELFF. V and J are TRBV28 and TRBJ2-2; D is ambiguous. V gave up 6 bases and J gave up 1 base, with 9 bases separating them. The CDR3 is 14 residues long. In germline, CDR1 is MDHEN, CDR2 SYDVKM. The complete variable domain, with remaining parts taken from reference TRBV28 and TRBJ2-2, reads DVKVTQSSRYLVKRTGEKVFLECVQDMDHENMFWYRQDPGLGLRLIYFSYDVKMKEKGDIPEGYSVSREKKERFSLILESASTNQTSMYLCASRPPGNTGELFFGEGSRLTVL.

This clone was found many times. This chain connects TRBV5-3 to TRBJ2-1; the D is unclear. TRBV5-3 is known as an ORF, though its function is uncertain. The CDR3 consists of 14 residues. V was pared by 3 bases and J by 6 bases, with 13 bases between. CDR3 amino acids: CARSSGNVRNEQFF. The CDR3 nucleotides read TGTGCCAGAAGCTCTGGAAACGTACGCAATGAGCAGTTCTTC.

The CDR3 protein is CASRDDRVGDTQYF. DNA of the CDR3: TGTGCCAGCAGGGACGACAGGGTAGGCGATACGCAGTATTTT. This chain joins TRBV25-1 and TRBJ2-3; 7 nucleotides align to TRBD1. J gave up 6 bases and V 6 bases, and 9 bases lay outside the gene matches. Germline lookup yields CDR1 MGHDK and CDR2 SYGVNS. The CDR3 has 14 amino acids.

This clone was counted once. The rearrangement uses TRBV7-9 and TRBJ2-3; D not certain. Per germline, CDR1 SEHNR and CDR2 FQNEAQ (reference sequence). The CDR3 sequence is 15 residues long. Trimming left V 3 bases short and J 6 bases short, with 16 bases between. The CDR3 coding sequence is TGTGCCAGCAGCTTTTACTTTGACCAGGCGGATACGCAGTATTTT. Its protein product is CASSFYFDQADTQYF.

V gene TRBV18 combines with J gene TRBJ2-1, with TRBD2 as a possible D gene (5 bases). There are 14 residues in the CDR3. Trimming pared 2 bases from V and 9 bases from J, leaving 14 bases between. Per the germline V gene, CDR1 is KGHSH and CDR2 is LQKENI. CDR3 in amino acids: CASSPSSIVAEQFF. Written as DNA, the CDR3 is TGTGCCAGCTCACCATCTAGCATCGTGGCTGAGCAGTTCTTC.

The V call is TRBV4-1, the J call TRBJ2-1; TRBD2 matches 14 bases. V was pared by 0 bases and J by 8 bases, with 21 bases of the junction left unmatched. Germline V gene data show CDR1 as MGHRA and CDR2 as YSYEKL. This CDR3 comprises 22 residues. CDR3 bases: TGCGCCAGCAGCCAAGATCTATCGGGACTAGCGGGAGTGGGGCGTAAGAGGGATGAGCAGTTCTTC. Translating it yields CASSQDLSGLAGVGRKRDEQFF.

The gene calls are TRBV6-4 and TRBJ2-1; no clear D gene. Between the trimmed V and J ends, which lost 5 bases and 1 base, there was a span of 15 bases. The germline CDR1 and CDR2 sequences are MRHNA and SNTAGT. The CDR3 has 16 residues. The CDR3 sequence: CASSRKAGVSYNEQFF. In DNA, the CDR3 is TGTGCCAGCAGTCGGAAGGCAGGCGTATCCTACAATGAGCAGTTCTTC.

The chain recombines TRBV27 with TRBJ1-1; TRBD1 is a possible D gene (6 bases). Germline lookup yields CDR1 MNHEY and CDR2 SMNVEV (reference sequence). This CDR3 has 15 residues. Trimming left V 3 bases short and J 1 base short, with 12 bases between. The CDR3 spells CASSLGGFGNTEAFF. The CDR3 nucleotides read TGTGCCAGCAGTTTGGGGGGCTTTGGGAACACTGAAGCTTTCTTT.

CDR3 sequence: CATSRDRQGWQPQHF. In DNA form, the CDR3 reads TGTGCCACCAGCAGAGATCGTCAGGGGTGGCAGCCCCAGCATTTT. The chain couples TRBV15 to TRBJ1-5; possibly TRBD1 for D (6 bases). There are 15 residues in the CDR3. Per germline, CDR1 LNHNV and CDR2 YYDKDF (reference sequence). Trimming took off 0 bases at V and 7 bases at J, with 13 bases between the two ends.

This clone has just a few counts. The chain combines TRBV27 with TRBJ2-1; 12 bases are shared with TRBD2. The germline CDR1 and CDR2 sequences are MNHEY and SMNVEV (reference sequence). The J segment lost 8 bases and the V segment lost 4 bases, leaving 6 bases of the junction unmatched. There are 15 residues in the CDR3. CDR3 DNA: TGTGCCAGCAGTTACCTAGCGGGAGGGCCCTATGAGCAGTTCTTC. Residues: CASSYLAGGPYEQFF.

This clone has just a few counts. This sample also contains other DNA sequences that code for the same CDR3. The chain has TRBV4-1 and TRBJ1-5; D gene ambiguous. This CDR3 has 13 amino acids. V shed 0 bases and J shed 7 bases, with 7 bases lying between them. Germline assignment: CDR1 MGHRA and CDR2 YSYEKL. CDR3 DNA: TGCGCCAGCAGCCAAGACAGAGGGCAGCCCCAGCATTTT. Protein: CASSQDRGQPQHF.

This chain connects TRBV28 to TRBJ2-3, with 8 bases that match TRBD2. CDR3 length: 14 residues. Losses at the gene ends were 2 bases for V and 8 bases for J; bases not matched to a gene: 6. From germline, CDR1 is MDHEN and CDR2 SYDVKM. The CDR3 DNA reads TGTGCCAGCAGTTTAGGACTAGCTCGAGGTACGCAGTATTTT. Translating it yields CASSLGLARGTQYF. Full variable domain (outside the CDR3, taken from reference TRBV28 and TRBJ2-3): DVKVTQSSRYLVKRTGEKVFLECVQDMDHENMFWYRQDPGLGLRLIYFSYDVKMKEKGDIPEGYSVSREKKERFSLILESASTNQTSMYLCASSLGLARGTQYFGPGTRLTVL.

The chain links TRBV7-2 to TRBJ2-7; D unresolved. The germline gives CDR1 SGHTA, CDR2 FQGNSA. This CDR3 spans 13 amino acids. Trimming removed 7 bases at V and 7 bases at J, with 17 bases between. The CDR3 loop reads CASTPGQLREQYF. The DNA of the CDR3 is TGTGCCAGCACCCCGGGTCAGTTGCGGGAGCAGTACTTC. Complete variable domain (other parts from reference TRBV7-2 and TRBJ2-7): GAGVSQSPSNKVTEKGKDVELRCDPISGHTALYWYRQSLGQGLEFLIYFQGNSAPDKSGLPSDRFSAERTGGSVSTLTIQRTQQEDSAVYLCASTPGQLREQYFGPGTRLTVT.

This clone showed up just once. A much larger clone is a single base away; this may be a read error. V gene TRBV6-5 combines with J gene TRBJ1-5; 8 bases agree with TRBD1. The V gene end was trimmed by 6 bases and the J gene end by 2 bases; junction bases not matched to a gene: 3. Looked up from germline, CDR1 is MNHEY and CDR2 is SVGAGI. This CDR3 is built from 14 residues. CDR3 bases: TGTGCCAGCAGCGCGACAGGGGGCAATCAGCCCCAGCATTTT. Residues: CASSATGGNQPQHF.

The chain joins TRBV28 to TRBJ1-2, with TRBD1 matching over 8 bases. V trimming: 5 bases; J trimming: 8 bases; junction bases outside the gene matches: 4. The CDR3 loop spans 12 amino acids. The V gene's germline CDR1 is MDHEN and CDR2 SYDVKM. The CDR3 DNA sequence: TGTGCCAGCAGTCAACAGGGGGAGGGCTACACCTTC. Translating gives CASSQQGEGYTF.

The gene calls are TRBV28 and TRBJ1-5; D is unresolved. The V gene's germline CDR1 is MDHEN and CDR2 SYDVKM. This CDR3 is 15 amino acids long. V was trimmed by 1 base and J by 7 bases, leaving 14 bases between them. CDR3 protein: CASSLYRRAEQPQHF. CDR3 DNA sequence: TGTGCCAGCAGTTTATATCGAAGGGCCGAACAGCCCCAGCATTTT.

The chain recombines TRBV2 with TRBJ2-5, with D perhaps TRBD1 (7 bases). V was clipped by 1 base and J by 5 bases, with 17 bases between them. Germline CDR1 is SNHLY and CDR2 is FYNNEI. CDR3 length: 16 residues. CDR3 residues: CASSEEEQGGVETQYF. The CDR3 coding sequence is TGTGCCAGCAGTGAAGAAGAGCAGGGGGGCGTGGAGACCCAGTACTTC.

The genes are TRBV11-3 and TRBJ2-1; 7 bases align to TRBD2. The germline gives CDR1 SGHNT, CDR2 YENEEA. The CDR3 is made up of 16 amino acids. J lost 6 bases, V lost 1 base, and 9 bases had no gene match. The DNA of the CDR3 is TGTGCCAGCAGCTTAGTCTCGGGAGGAAAGGGCAATGAGCAGTTCTTC. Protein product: CASSLVSGGKGNEQFF.

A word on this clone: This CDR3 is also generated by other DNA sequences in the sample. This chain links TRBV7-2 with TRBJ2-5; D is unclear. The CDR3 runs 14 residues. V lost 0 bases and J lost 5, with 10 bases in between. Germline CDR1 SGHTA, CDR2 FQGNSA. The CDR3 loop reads CASSLAGRSETQYF. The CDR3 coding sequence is TGTGCCAGCAGCTTAGCGGGCCGATCGGAGACCCAGTACTTC.

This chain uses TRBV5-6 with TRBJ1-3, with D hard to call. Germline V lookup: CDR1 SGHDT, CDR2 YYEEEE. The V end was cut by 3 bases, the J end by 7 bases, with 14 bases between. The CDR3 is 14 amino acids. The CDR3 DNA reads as TGTGCCAGCAGCTGGCCTGGACTAGGGAACACCATATATTTT. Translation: CASSWPGLGNTIYF.

The CDR3 DNA sequence: TGTGCCAGCCGGACTAGCGGGTTCCAAGAGACCCAGTACTTC. As protein: CASRTSGFQETQYF. The rearrangement links TRBV28 to TRBJ2-5; 11 bases agree with TRBD2. The J segment lost 1 base and the V segment lost 8 bases, leaving 3 bases of the junction unmatched. The CDR3 length is 14 residues. Germline assignment: CDR1 MDHEN and CDR2 SYDVKM.

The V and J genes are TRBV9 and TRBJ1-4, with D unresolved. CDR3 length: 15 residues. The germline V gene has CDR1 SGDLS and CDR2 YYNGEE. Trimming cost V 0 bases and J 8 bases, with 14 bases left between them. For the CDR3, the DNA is TGTGCCAGCAGCGTAGTGGGAAGCTCGGGGGAAAAACTGTTTTTT. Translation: CASSVVGSSGEKLFF.

CDR3 sequence: CASSLTSGANYGYTF. CDR3 bases: TGTGCCAGCAGTTTGACGTCGGGCGCTAACTATGGCTACACCTTC. The chain is built from TRBV28 and TRBJ1-2; D unclear. Germline V CDR1 and CDR2: MDHEN, SYDVKM. The CDR3 spans 15 residues. The V end was cut by 3 bases, the J end by 0 bases, with 11 bases between.

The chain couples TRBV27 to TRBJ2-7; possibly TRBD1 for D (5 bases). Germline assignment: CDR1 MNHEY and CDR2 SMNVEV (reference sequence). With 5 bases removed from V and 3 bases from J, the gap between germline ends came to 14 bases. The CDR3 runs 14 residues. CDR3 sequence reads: CASSLRAQNYEQYF. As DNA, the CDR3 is TGTGCCAGCAGTCTCAGGGCCCAGAACTACGAGCAGTACTTC.

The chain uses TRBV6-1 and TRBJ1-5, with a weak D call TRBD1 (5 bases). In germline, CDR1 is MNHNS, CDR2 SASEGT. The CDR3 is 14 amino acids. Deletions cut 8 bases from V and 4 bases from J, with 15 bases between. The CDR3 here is CASGGRAPNQPQHF. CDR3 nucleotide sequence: TGTGCCAGCGGAGGCAGGGCCCCGAATCAGCCCCAGCATTTT.

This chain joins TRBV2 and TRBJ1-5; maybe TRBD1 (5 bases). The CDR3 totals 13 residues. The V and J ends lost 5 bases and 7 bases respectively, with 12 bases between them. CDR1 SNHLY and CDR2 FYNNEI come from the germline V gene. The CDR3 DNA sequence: TGTGCCAGCAGTCTCGACGGGGGGCAGCCCCAGCATTTT. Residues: CASSLDGGQPQHF.

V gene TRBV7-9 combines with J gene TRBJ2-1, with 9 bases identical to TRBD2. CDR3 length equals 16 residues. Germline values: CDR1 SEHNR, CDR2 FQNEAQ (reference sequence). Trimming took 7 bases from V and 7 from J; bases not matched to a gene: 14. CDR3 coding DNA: TGTGCCAGCACCCCCCCCGGCGGGAGGGGGGGGAATGAGCAGTTCTTC. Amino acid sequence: CASTPPGGRGGNEQFF.